Listed below are T cell receptor beta chains from one sample, sequenced in a study of Ad26.COV2.S vaccination and SARS-CoV-2 variants. The method was immunoSEQ multiplex PCR; TCRdb's version includes in-frame clones alone and lacks a portion of them. This sample has about 350,000 clones; around 90% occur once, and the top ten carry around 5.8%. The sample in question was peripheral blood, obtained in a trial of Ad26.COV2.S vaccine versus placebo. All receptors come from a person between 18 and 65 years old who received the Ad26.COV2.S COVID-19 vaccine or a placebo. CDR3s include the opening cysteine and the closing phenylalanine or tryptophan.

V: TRBV7-2; CDR3: CASSLALWQATNSPLHF
V: TRBV9; CDR3: CASSRNRGPVGNTIYF
V: TRBV19; CDR3: CASSIDIGLDTQYF
V: TRBV11-3; CDR3: CASSLMRPYNEQFF
V: TRBV28; CDR3: CASSSSIKDLNEKLFF
V: TRBV14; CDR3: CASSQVWDSPLHF
V: TRBV5-1; CDR3: CASKPGTGIYYGYTF
V: TRBV6-1; CDR3: CASSDDIRPLQETQYF
V: TRBV6-6; CDR3: CASSYRSSYEQYF
V: TRBV5-1; CDR3: CASSPRGTGLLDGYTF
V: TRBV4-3; CDR3: CASSQVPSGAGTGELFF
V: TRBV27; CDR3: CASSLVSGGAYEQYF
V: TRBV14; CDR3: CASSHTLGGVGEQYF
V: TRBV27; CDR3: CASSPTSGNQPQHF
V: TRBV7-3; CDR3: CASSPLTRYNGELFF
V: TRBV30; CDR3: CAWSRGSTYEQYF